These 5 T cell receptor beta chains originate from one sample sequenced in a study of persistence of HIV-infected CD4 T cells. These receptors lack a known antigen. The libraries were made with immunoSEQ version 4 in survey mode. Sequencing was performed with immunoSEQ multiplex PCR; in TCRdb, only in-frame clones are kept and a portion is missing. The profile shows about 40,000 clones, more than 75% of them singletons. An overlapping HIV-1 Gag peptide pool stimulated these cells at 0.95 to 1 ug/peptide/mL. Memory cells lacking CD40L and CD69 with high CD45RO were sorted. The starting material was CD4+ T cells sorted from PBMCs after approximately 20-hour stimulation, obtained from a patient who received antiretroviral therapy. All receptors come from an adult man with HIV who was CMV-seropositive.

The rearrangement links TRBV7-9 to TRBJ2-4; 12 bases are shared with TRBD2. The length of the CDR3 is 17 residues. Looked up from germline, CDR1 is SEHNR and CDR2 is FQNEAQ (reference sequence). After removal of 6 bases from V and 0 bases from J, the junction contained 6 bases not matched to a gene. The CDR3 region is CASRSGTSGLAKNIQYF. CDR3 DNA sequence: TGTGCCAGCAGGTCCGGGACTAGCGGGTTAGCCAAAAACATTCAGTACTTC.

The CDR3 DNA reads as TGTGCCAGCTCCCCCGACGGGCCCTACGAGCAGTACTTC. The encoded protein is CASSPDGPYEQYF. The V call is TRBV18, the J call TRBJ2-7, with D hard to call. Deletions cut 6 bases from V and 2 bases from J, with 11 bases between. Germline CDR1 is KGHSH and CDR2 is LQKENI. The CDR3 has 13 amino acids.

The rearrangement uses TRBV7-8 and TRBJ2-4; D is unresolved. CDR1 and CDR2 (germline): SGHVS, FQNEAQ. This CDR3 comprises 13 residues. The V gene lost 3 bases and the J gene lost 6 bases, with 9 bases spanning the gap. Here the CDR3 reads CASSFGETNIQYF. CDR3 nucleotide sequence: TGTGCCAGCAGCTTTGGCGAAACAAACATTCAGTACTTC. The full variable domain, its missing parts supplied by reference TRBV7-8 and TRBJ2-4, is GAGVSQSPRYKVAKRGQDVALRCDPISGHVSLFWYQQALGQGPEFLTYFQNEAQLDKSGLPSDRFFAERPEGSVSTLKIQRTQQEDSAVYLCASSFGETNIQYFGAGTRLSVL.

Only one count was recorded for this clone. The CDR3 reads CASTGWGQGEAFF. As DNA, the CDR3 is TGTGCCAGCACAGGGTGGGGACAGGGGGAAGCTTTCTTT. This chain connects TRBV2 to TRBJ1-1, with TRBD1 identical over 10 bases. The germline V gene encodes CDR1 SNHLY and CDR2 FYNNEI. Trimming removed 7 bases from V and 8 bases from J; junction bases left unmatched: 7. CDR3 length equals 13 residues.

J is TRBJ1-1 and V is TRBV6-2 or TRBV6-3, with unresolved D. This CDR3 is 15 amino acids long. In germline, CDR1 is MNHEY, CDR2 SVGEGT. Trimming left V 2 bases short and J 4 bases short, with 14 bases between. The CDR3 bases are TGTGCCAGCAGTTACAGGTTAGGCAGACGCACTGAAGCTTTCTTT. Its translation is CASSYRLGRRTEAFF.